This is a list of T cell receptor beta chains from one sample in a study of chemoradiotherapy in HPV16-positive cancers. The method was immunoSEQ multiplex PCR; TCRdb's version includes in-frame clones alone and lacks a portion of them. The sample shows 20,000 to 25,000 clones, over 75% of them seen only once. The sample consisted of blood, taken from a patient who underwent chemoradiotherapy. The receptors were gathered from a human donor with HPV-associated anogenital cancer. CDR3s include the opening cysteine and the closing phenylalanine or tryptophan. Fields, in order: V gene, CDR3 length, CDR3 protein.

>TRBV6-5|14
CASSSPLAPYEQYF
>TRBV15|13
CATSRDQASGYTF
>TRBV11-2|14
CASSFERGIYEQYF
>TRBV7-2|13
CASSLSGWETQYF
>TRBV11-3|14
CNQTGDRRTNTIYF
>TRBV7-9|16
CASSFYPGTVDYEQYF
>TRBV5-4|14
CASSPGLGSYEQYF
>TRBV7-8|16
CASSLLRLGRDTEAFF
>TRBV7-2|12
CASSFSNSPLHF
>TRBV7-6|14
CASSLMGEVDEQYF
>TRBV6-1|13
CASGAYSNQPQHF
>TRBV5-4|13
CASSLTQGHEQYF
>TRBV6-5|15
CASSYSTGINEKLFF
>TRBV19|15
CASSISRDIIYGYTF
>TRBV6-5|15
CASSFRDRGTYEQYF
>TRBV5-3|14
CARSLGDYSYEQYF
>TRBV10-1|12
CASVVAVDEQFF
>TRBV11-2|18
CASSLDWSTSGRPDTQYF
>TRBV5-1|14
CASSLDPGLNTQYF
>TRBV27|14
CASSPDRASYEQYF
>TRBV19|16
CASSTPLAASTDTQYF
>TRBV7-8|17
CASSFTASGMNTGELFF
>TRBV25-1|15
CASTGQGLVNEKLFF
>TRBV28|16
CASSLLAGLGTDTQYF
>TRBV4-3|15
CASSLGRGFADTQYF
>TRBV7-6|14
CASSRRQGNQPQHF
>TRBV5-1|15
CASSVQDHRVTGYTF
>TRBV18|13
CASSRDREETQYF
>TRBV9|15
CASSVSGEAGNTIYF
>TRBV29-1|12
CSVGGTGNEQYF
>TRBV6-1|13
CATALAGGDTQYF
>TRBV28|17
CASSFVHPDRRNEKLFF
>TRBV6-6|14
CASSSEWRNQPQHF
>TRBV5-6|13
CASSPTFNTEAFF
>TRBV6-1|12
CASMGAVSEQYF
>TRBV7-2|15
CASGRQGGYNSPLHF
>TRBV7-6|16
CASSLAGTGLGEKLFF
>TRBV11-2|11
CASSIAYEQYF
>TRBV5-4|13
CASRSPGGNEQFF
>TRBV7-2|12
CASRGSGNTIYF
>TRBV18|17
CASSPLGLAGGTDTQYF
>TRBV11-1|14
CASSLGTMNTEAFF
>TRBV7-2|15
CASSAQTGDLGKLFF
>TRBV2|19
CASSERLAGPRLAKNIQYF
>TRBV7-9|14
CASSLGQKNTEAFF
>TRBV19|13
CASRPTGVDGYTF
>TRBV6-5|14
CASRAGGANYGYTF
>TRBV19|13
CASRRDRGTEAFF